Listed here are 14 T cell receptor beta chains from one sample, sequenced in a study of T-cell memory formation after mild COVID-19. Each CDR3 protein gets one entry after TCRdb re-called the 5' RACE reads with MiXCR. The profile covers fewer than 200,000 distinct CDR3 sequences, with over 20% appearing a single time and roughly 24% taken by the ten largest. Sequencing used PBMCs or a T cell subset sorted from them (not recorded which). These receptors originate from an adult woman who had mild COVID-19 (a few samples of this study predate the infection). Cell type and time point are not known.

This clonotype was picked up a small number of times. The genes are TRBV9 and TRBJ2-7; 7 nucleotides agree with TRBD1. This CDR3 comprises 15 residues. Per the germline V gene, CDR1 is SGDLS and CDR2 is YYNGEE. Trimming cost V 3 bases and J 5 bases; bases outside gene matches: 11. The CDR3 protein is CASSGTGVPGHEQYF. The CDR3, as DNA: TGTGCCAGCAGCGGAACAGGGGTTCCTGGTCACGAGCAGTACTTC.

In its sample, this clonotype was seen a few times. The rearrangement links TRBV4-1 to TRBJ2-1; TRBD2 aligns across 9 bases. In germline, CDR1 is MGHRA, CDR2 YSYEKL. Trimming at V came to 2 bases and at J to 15 bases, leaving 11 bases not matched to a gene. CDR3 length: 14 amino acids. CDR3 sequence reads: CASSQRRGGPILFF. Written as DNA, the CDR3 is TGCGCCAGCAGCCAAAGGCGGGGGGGCCCAATTCTGTTCTTC.

Only a few counts were recorded for this clonotype. This rearrangement joins TRBV7-6 to TRBJ1-6; D may be TRBD1 (5 bases). The V end lost 1 base, the J end lost 10 bases, and 8 bases lay between the germline ends. The CDR3 is 13 amino acids. Germline V CDR1 and CDR2: SGHVS, FNYEAQ. The DNA of the CDR3 is TGTGCCAGCAGCTTAGATGGGGCGTCACCCCTCCACTTT. Residues: CASSLDGASPLHF.

This sequence joins TRBV24-1 and TRBJ2-3; D is unresolved. Germline CDR1 is KGHDR and CDR2 is SFDVKD. Trimming shortened V by 4 bases and J by 6 bases, and 10 bases separated the two germline ends. CDR3 length equals 13 residues. The CDR3 loop reads CATSEGYRDTQYF. DNA of the CDR3: TGTGCCACCAGTGAGGGGTACCGGGATACGCAGTATTTT.

The chain joins TRBV3-1 to TRBJ1-4, with 7 bases that match TRBD1. V lost 5 bases and J lost 6; bases outside the gene matches: 9. This CDR3 comprises 15 residues. Germline V gene lookup returns CDR1 LGHDT and CDR2 YNNKEL (reference sequence). The CDR3 bases are TGTGCCAGCAGCTCACCGGGACAGCCGGATGAAAAACTGTTTTTT. Translating gives CASSSPGQPDEKLFF.

CDR3 sequence reads: CSVEDRAARRAEAFF. In nucleotides, the CDR3 is TGCAGCGTTGAAGACCGGGCTGCCAGGCGCGCTGAAGCTTTCTTT. The gene calls are TRBV29-1 and TRBJ1-1; D call uncertain. CDR1 and CDR2 from the germline V gene are SQVTM and ANQGSEA. V shed 0 bases and J shed 6 bases, with 17 bases lying between them. The CDR3 has 15 amino acids.

The chain employs TRBV14 and TRBJ2-1; no firm D call. Germline V gene lookup returns CDR1 SGHDN and CDR2 FVKESK. With 4 bases removed from V and 4 bases from J, the gap between germline ends came to 8 bases. This CDR3 has 13 amino acids. The CDR3 sequence: CASSPTEYNEQFF. The CDR3 DNA reads TGTGCCAGCAGCCCGACGGAGTACAATGAGCAGTTCTTC.

This clonotype turned up a few times. The rearrangement joins TRBV9 to TRBJ1-1; 8 bases are shared with TRBD1. V lost 3 bases, J lost 5 bases, and 6 bases stayed unmatched. The CDR3 is 14 residues long. Germline V gene lookup returns CDR1 SGDLS and CDR2 YYNGEE. CDR3 residues: CASSATGGATEAFF. CDR3 in DNA: TGTGCCAGCAGCGCTACAGGGGGTGCGACTGAAGCTTTCTTT.

Here the CDR3 DNA reads TGCGCCAGCAGCCAAGACTTGGGAGACACCGGGGAGCTGTTTTTT. Translation gives CASSQDLGDTGELFF. The chain links TRBV4-1 to TRBJ2-2; D might be TRBD2 (5 bases). Germline lookup yields CDR1 MGHRA and CDR2 YSYEKL. V was cut by 0 bases and J by 3 bases, with 8 bases left in between. The CDR3 is 15 residues long.

This clonotype was seen ten or more times. The rearrangement links TRBV7-9 to TRBJ1-1, with D unclear. Trimming took off 2 bases at V and 1 base at J, with 5 bases between the two ends. CDR1 is SEHNR, CDR2 FQNEAQ, per germline (reference sequence). The length of the CDR3 is 13 residues. The CDR3 DNA reads as TGTGCCAGCAGCTTAAGCGAGAACACTGAAGCTTTCTTT. This encodes CASSLSENTEAFF.

This clonotype was observed a handful of times. J is TRBJ1-1 and V is TRBV29-1; no reliable D call. The CDR3 spans 12 residues. Trimming removed 4 bases at V and 6 bases at J, with 12 bases between. Germline-derived CDR1 and CDR2 are SQVTM and ANQGSEA. This CDR3 reads CSVGVERAEAFF. The CDR3, as DNA: TGCAGCGTTGGAGTAGAAAGGGCTGAAGCTTTCTTT.

This clonotype was detected only a few times. The V call is TRBV7-3, the J call TRBJ2-1; possibly TRBD2 for D (5 bases). Trimming took off 2 bases at V and 5 bases at J, with 7 bases between the two ends. The CDR3 extends over 13 amino acids. Germline V lookup: CDR1 SGHTA, CDR2 FQGTGA. The CDR3 here is CASSLEEDNEQFF. The CDR3 DNA sequence: TGTGCCAGCAGCTTAGAGGAGGACAATGAGCAGTTCTTC.

V gene TRBV5-1 combines with J gene TRBJ1-4; no clear D. With 2 bases removed from V and 6 bases from J, the gap between germline ends came to 2 bases. From germline, CDR1 is SGHRS and CDR2 YFSETQ. This CDR3 spans 11 amino acids. In DNA, the CDR3 is TGCGCCAGCAGCTTTGATGAAAAACTGTTTTTT. The encoded protein is CASSFDEKLFF.

The chain combines TRBV25-1 with TRBJ2-1; 8 nucleotides match TRBD1. Per the germline V gene, CDR1 is MGHDK and CDR2 is SYGVNS. The J segment lost 7 bases and the V segment lost 6 bases, leaving 11 bases of the junction unmatched. The CDR3 length is 15 residues. The CDR3 loop reads CASSLTGGFDNEQFF. The CDR3 nucleotides are TGTGCCAGCAGCCTTACAGGGGGTTTTGATAATGAGCAGTTCTTC.